These 18 T cell receptor beta chains came from one sample sequenced in a study of control samples from healthy donors and cancer patients. The table came from immunoSEQ multiplex PCR; TCRdb's copy has only in-frame clones and leaves some out. In the table there are fewer than 25,000 clones, roughly 83% of which are singletons. The source material was PBMCs. The receptors derive from a man aged 60-69 years with head and neck cancer.

The rearrangement uses TRBV19 and TRBJ2-1, with D tentatively TRBD1 (5 bases). V was shortened by 3 bases and J by 7 bases, with 10 bases between the two germline ends. This CDR3 is 13 amino acids long. The germline V gene encodes CDR1 LNHDA and CDR2 SQIVND (reference sequence). CDR3 sequence (DNA): TGTGCCAGTAGTATCCAGGGCAGAAATGAGCAGTTCTTC. Translated: CASSIQGRNEQFF.

This clone appeared a single time. The rearrangement joins TRBV7-2 to TRBJ2-1; tentatively, D is TRBD2 (6 bases). This CDR3 contains 18 residues. Per the germline V gene, CDR1 is SGHTA and CDR2 is FQGNSA. V was trimmed by 1 base and J by 1 base, leaving 17 bases between them. CDR3 protein: CASSLVNDGSTSYNEQFF. Written as DNA, the CDR3 is TGTGCCAGCAGCTTAGTAAATGACGGGAGTACGTCCTACAATGAGCAGTTCTTC.

The V call is TRBV19, the J call TRBJ1-2; 10 nucleotides agree with TRBD1. After removal of 4 bases from V and 3 bases from J, the junction contained 11 bases not matched to a gene. CDR3 length: 17 residues. CDR1 is LNHDA and CDR2 is SQIVND in the germline V gene (reference sequence). The CDR3 DNA follows: TGTGCCAGTAGTACCCAGGGAGGGGACAGGGGTTACTATGGCTACACCTTC. It translates to CASSTQGGDRGYYGYTF.

This clone was found a few times. This chain joins TRBV12-3 or TRBV12-4 and TRBJ2-1; 7 bases are shared with TRBD1. J gave up 9 bases and V 5 bases, and 7 bases lay outside the gene matches. The CDR3 consists of 13 residues. Written as DNA, the CDR3 is TGTGCCAGCAGTCAACAGGGGTTCGGTGAGCAGTTCTTC. Translated, it gives CASSQQGFGEQFF.

The chain combines TRBV5-1 with TRBJ2-7; no reliable D call. The CDR3 has 16 residues. Germline V lookup: CDR1 SGHRS, CDR2 YFSETQ. V was pared by 0 bases and J by 0 bases, with 13 bases between. CDR3 nucleotides: TGCGCCAGCAGCTTGGAAGGCCAAACGAGCTCCTACGAGCAGTACTTC. It is translated as CASSLEGQTSSYEQYF. Full variable domain (missing parts from reference TRBV5-1 and TRBJ2-7): KAGVTQTPRYLIKTRGQQVTLSCSPISGHRSVSWYQQTPGQGLQFLFEYFSETQRNKGNFPGRFSGRQFSNSRSEMNVSTLELGDSALYLCASSLEGQTSSYEQYFGPGTRLTVT.

CDR3 DNA sequence: TGTGCCAGCAGTCTAGGACTTGACAATGAGCAGTTCTTC. Translating it yields CASSLGLDNEQFF. The chain joins TRBV28 to TRBJ2-1, with D possibly being TRBD2 (5 bases). Trimming stripped 5 bases from V and 5 bases from J, with 10 bases between. This CDR3 is built from 13 residues. Per the germline V gene, CDR1 is MDHEN and CDR2 is SYDVKM.

This rearrangement joins TRBV14 to TRBJ2-3, with 11 bases identical to TRBD2. The ends lost 2 bases at V and 4 bases at J; junction bases unmatched: 5. The CDR3 totals 16 residues. The V gene's germline CDR1 is SGHDN and CDR2 FVKESK. This chain's CDR3 is CASSQKASGRPDTQYF. Written as DNA, the CDR3 is TGTGCCAGCAGCCAAAAGGCTAGCGGGAGGCCAGATACGCAGTATTTT. Full variable domain (missing parts from reference TRBV14 and TRBJ2-3): EAGVTQFPSHSVIEKGQTVTLRCDPISGHDNLYWYRRVMGKEIKFLLHFVKESKQDESGMPNNRFLAERTGGTYSTLKVQPAELEDSGVYFCASSQKASGRPDTQYFGPGTRLTVL.

This sequence joins TRBV3-1 (or the pseudogene TRBV3-2) and TRBJ2-5; TRBD1 might be the D (6 bases). Trimming took 3 bases from V and 1 from J, leaving 9 bases between them. CDR1 LGHDT and CDR2 YNNKEL come from the germline V gene (reference sequence). The CDR3 runs to 14 residues. Here the CDR3 DNA reads TGTGCCAGCAGCCATAGGACAGTCCAAGAGACCCAGTACTTC. Amino acids: CASSHRTVQETQYF.

J is TRBJ2-1 and V is TRBV9; D gene uncertain. The CDR3 loop spans 15 amino acids. V was shortened by 4 bases and J by 5 bases, with 16 bases between the two germline ends. Germline-derived CDR1 and CDR2 are SGDLS and YYNGEE. This CDR3 reads CASSPRSDQNNEQFF. The DNA of the CDR3 is TGTGCCAGCAGCCCCCGTTCGGACCAAAACAATGAGCAGTTCTTC.

In DNA, the CDR3 is TGTGCCAGCAGTGCCGACCGAAATATCAGGGAGGCCCAGTACTTC. Translation: CASSADRNIREAQYF. The chain combines TRBV28 with TRBJ2-5; possibly TRBD2 for D (6 bases). Trimming shortened V by 5 bases and J by 9 bases, and 22 bases separated the two germline ends. This CDR3 is 15 amino acids long. Looked up from germline, CDR1 is MDHEN and CDR2 is SYDVKM.

V and J are TRBV2 and TRBJ2-2, with a tentative D call TRBD1 (5 bases). Per germline, CDR1 SNHLY and CDR2 FYNNEI. This CDR3 contains 14 residues. Trimming stripped 3 bases from V and 4 bases from J, with 9 bases between. The CDR3 nucleotides read TGTGCCAGCAGTGAGTTAACAGGCACCGGGGAGCTGTTTTTT. This codes for CASSELTGTGELFF.

The chain uses TRBV13 and TRBJ2-3; no firm D call. Trimming left V 3 bases short and J 4 bases short, with 5 bases between. From germline, CDR1 is PRHDT and CDR2 FYEKMQ (reference sequence). There are 12 residues in the CDR3. The CDR3 reads CASSFRADTQYF. The CDR3 coding sequence is TGTGCCAGCAGCTTTAGGGCAGATACGCAGTATTTT.

The chain joins TRBV7-8 to TRBJ1-1; 7 bases map to TRBD1. Germline-derived CDR1 and CDR2 are SGHVS and FQNEAQ. CDR3 length: 14 residues. J gave up 4 bases and V 5 bases, and 7 bases lay outside the gene matches. The CDR3 bases are TGTGCCAGCAGCACCCGACAGGGCGGCACTGAAGCTTTCTTT. Amino acids: CASSTRQGGTEAFF.

The V gene is TRBV11-2, the J gene TRBJ1-6; a possible D gene is TRBD1 (6 bases). Germline V gene data show CDR1 as SGHAT and CDR2 as FQNNGV. The CDR3 is 15 amino acids. Trimming removed 5 bases from V and 9 bases from J, with 17 bases in between. Here the CDR3 reads CASSPLGALASPLHF. CDR3 in DNA: TGTGCCAGCAGCCCCCTGGGGGCGCTGGCTTCACCCCTCCACTTT.

The rearrangement uses TRBV12-3 or TRBV12-4 and TRBJ2-7, with D unresolved. The CDR3 spans 13 residues. The V and J ends lost 6 bases and 4 bases respectively, with 13 bases between them. The CDR3 sequence is CASSRELNYEQYF. CDR3 nucleotide sequence: TGTGCCAGCAGCCGTGAACTCAATTACGAGCAGTACTTC.

The gene calls are TRBV4-1 and TRBJ1-1, with D tentatively TRBD1 (5 bases). The CDR3 is made up of 17 amino acids. Trimming shortened V by 4 bases and J by 3 bases, and 21 bases separated the two germline ends. Germline values: CDR1 MGHRA, CDR2 YSYEKL. The CDR3 nucleotides are TGCGCCAGCAGCCCCGGGCCATCGTGGGGCAAGGACACTGAAGCTTTCTTT. Translated, it gives CASSPGPSWGKDTEAFF.

The chain links TRBV10-3 to TRBJ1-3; 10 nucleotides line up with TRBD1. The CDR3 is 16 residues long. The germline gives CDR1 ENHRY, CDR2 SYGVKD. Trimming at V came to 6 bases and at J to 4 bases, leaving 9 bases not matched to a gene. The CDR3 reads CAISLRGTGVGNTIYF. The CDR3 DNA reads as TGTGCCATCAGCCTTCGAGGGACAGGGGTAGGAAACACCATATATTTT.

V gene TRBV5-1 combines with J gene TRBJ1-1; D is perhaps TRBD1 (5 bases). The V gene lost 5 bases and the J gene lost 8 bases, with 16 bases spanning the gap. CDR1 SGHRS and CDR2 YFSETQ come from the germline V gene. The CDR3 has 13 residues. The CDR3 loop is CASSPAGAQEAFF. The CDR3 DNA reads as TGCGCCAGCAGTCCGGCCGGGGCCCAGGAAGCTTTCTTT.